This TCR beta chain originates from a study of blood T cell repertoires in COVID-19. This clone came up once. Using immunoSEQ multiplex PCR, the repertoire was profiled, and TCRdb retains in-frame clones only, with some absent. This table holds about 45,000 clones, about 90% found once. Germline CDR1 is MDHEN and CDR2 is SYDVKM. The CDR3 is 15 residues long. V lost 5 bases, J lost 3 bases, and 14 bases lay in between. This receptor was identified in a woman at least 80 years old with active COVID-19. Material for sequencing was peripheral blood. The rearrangement uses TRBV28 and TRBJ1-5, with D hard to call. CDR3 residues: CASSARHTFNQPQHF. Written as DNA, the CDR3 is TGTGCCAGCAGTGCCAGACACACCTTCAATCAGCCCCAGCATTTT.